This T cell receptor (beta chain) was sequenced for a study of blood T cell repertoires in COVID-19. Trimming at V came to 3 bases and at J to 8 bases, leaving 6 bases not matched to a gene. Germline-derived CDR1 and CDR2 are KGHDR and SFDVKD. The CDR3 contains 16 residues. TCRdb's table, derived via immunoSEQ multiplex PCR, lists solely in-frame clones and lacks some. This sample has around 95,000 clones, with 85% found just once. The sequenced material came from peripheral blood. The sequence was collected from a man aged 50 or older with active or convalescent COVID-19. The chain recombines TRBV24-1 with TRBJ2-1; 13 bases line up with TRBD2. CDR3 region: CATSDRTSGGWDEQFF. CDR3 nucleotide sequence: TGTGCCACCAGTGATCGGACTAGCGGGGGTTGGGATGAGCAGTTCTTC.